Each of the 27 T cell receptor beta chains below was sequenced from the same sample in a study of response to subunit inactivated influenza vaccine. TCRdb ran MiXCR on the RT-PCR reads and lists one entry per CDR3 protein. The sample consists of approximately 530,000 distinct CDR3 sequences, about 7.2% of them appearing once. This sample comprised PBMCs from blood, obtained 23 months after vaccination. These receptors all come from a man aged 45 to 75 who received an inactivated influenza vaccine.

This clonotype was counted at least ten times. The V gene is TRBV4-1, the J gene TRBJ1-5, with no clear D. This CDR3 region has 14 residues. CDR1 and CDR2 (germline): MGHRA, YSYEKL. The V end was cut by 3 bases, the J end by 1 base, with 7 bases between. CDR3 in DNA: TGCGCCAGCAGCCATGACCAGAGCAATCAGCCCCAGCATTTT. It encodes CASSHDQSNQPQHF.

The chain carries TRBV3-1 and TRBJ2-2; TRBD2 matches 15 bases. The length of the CDR3 is 18 residues. The V segment lost 0 bases and the J segment 5 bases; nucleotides outside the gene matches: 4. Germline values: CDR1 LGHDT, CDR2 YNNKEL (reference sequence). CDR3 amino acids: CASSQEGLAGGGTGELFF. CDR3 nucleotides: TGTGCCAGCAGCCAAGAGGGACTAGCGGGAGGTGGGACCGGGGAGCTGTTTTTT.

A few counts support this clonotype. V and J are TRBV4-3 and TRBJ1-5; D possibly corresponds to TRBD1 (5 bases). The germline V and J ends were trimmed by 0 bases and 3 bases, with 9 bases remaining between them. The CDR3 is made up of 15 amino acids. Germline CDR1 LGHNA, CDR2 YSLEER. The CDR3 loop reads CASSQDLRVNQPQHF. In DNA form, the CDR3 reads TGCGCCAGCAGCCAAGATCTCAGGGTCAATCAGCCCCAGCATTTT.

This clonotype was observed a few times. The rearrangement links TRBV11-2 to TRBJ2-3; 10 positions agree with TRBD2. The CDR3 contains 16 residues. The germline CDR1 and CDR2 sequences are SGHAT and FQNNGV. Germline trimming cut 5 bases from V and 2 bases from J; bases unmatched to any gene: 7. Here the CDR3 reads CASSPRSGRATDTQYF. The CDR3 DNA is TGTGCCAGCAGCCCCCGCAGCGGGAGGGCCACAGATACGCAGTATTTT.

This clonotype was observed many times. The chain recombines TRBV20-1 with TRBJ1-1; D is undetermined. Germline V CDR1 and CDR2: DFQATT, SNEGSKA (reference sequence). The CDR3 has 12 residues. Between the trimmed V and J ends, which lost 6 bases and 1 base, there was a span of 9 bases. Written as DNA, the CDR3 is TGCAGTGCCGCGAACGGGAACACTGAAGCTTTCTTT. Amino acid sequence: CSAANGNTEAFF.

This clonotype was detected many times. The chain links TRBV3-1 to TRBJ1-4; tentative D call: TRBD1 (6 bases). This CDR3 region has 15 residues. CDR1 is LGHDT, CDR2 YNNKEL, per germline (reference sequence). Trimming left V 1 base short and J 9 bases short, with 15 bases between. The CDR3 loop reads CASSQGGARGQKLFF. The CDR3 bases are TGTGCCAGCAGCCAAGGCGGGGCCAGGGGCCAAAAACTGTTTTTT.

This clonotype was seen more than once but under ten times. The chain recombines TRBV7-2 with TRBJ2-5; D ambiguous. The CDR3 sequence is 15 residues long. Trimming stripped 1 base from V and 2 bases from J, with 11 bases between. Looked up from germline, CDR1 is SGHTA and CDR2 is FQGNSA. The CDR3 DNA sequence: TGTGCCAGCAGCTTAGGGTCTGTGTCTCAAGAGACCCAGTACTTC. This sequence encodes CASSLGSVSQETQYF.

This clonotype was recorded a few times. V is TRBV7-2 and J is TRBJ2-1; 8 bases line up with TRBD2. With V trimmed by 1 base and J by 8 bases, 10 bases remained unmatched. CDR1 is SGHTA and CDR2 is FQGNSA in the germline V gene. The CDR3 totals 16 residues. The CDR3, as DNA: TGTGCCAGCAGCTTAGTTGAGGGACTAGGTGGCGATGAGCAGTTCTTC. It specifies CASSLVEGLGGDEQFF. Combining the CDR3 with reference TRBV7-2 and TRBJ2-1 gives the whole variable domain GAGVSQSPSNKVTEKGKDVELRCDPISGHTALYWYRQSLGQGLEFLIYFQGNSAPDKSGLPSDRFSAERTGGSVSTLTIQRTQQEDSAVYLCASSLVEGLGGDEQFFGPGTRLTVL.

The chain combines TRBV20-1 with TRBJ2-7; maybe TRBD2 (7 bases). CDR3 length equals 14 residues. V lost 6 bases and J lost 4, with 19 bases in between. Germline-derived CDR1 and CDR2 are DFQATT and SNEGSKA (reference sequence). The CDR3: CSAGGRERTYEQYF. For the CDR3, the DNA is TGCAGTGCCGGGGGGCGGGAAAGAACTTACGAGCAGTACTTC.

V gene TRBV12-3 or TRBV12-4 combines with J gene TRBJ2-5, with D perhaps TRBD2 (7 bases). The tail of the sequence fits TRBJ2-1 better, so the J call may be wrong. The CDR3 has 14 residues. The chain's CDR3 is CASSFGGQQETQFF. CDR3 coding DNA: TGTGCCAGCAGTTTCGGGGGGCAACAAGAGACCCAGTTCTTC.

This clonotype turned up a few times. This chain uses TRBV4-2 with TRBJ1-5; D is ambiguous. From germline, CDR1 is LGHNA and CDR2 YNFKEQ. V dropped 1 base and J dropped 8 bases, with 12 bases sitting between them. There are 14 residues in the CDR3. CDR3 sequence (DNA): TGTGCCAGCAGCCAAGGGAAGGGTTTGGAGCCCCAGCATTTT. Its translation is CASSQGKGLEPQHF.

This clonotype was observed a handful of times. The gene calls are TRBV5-1 and TRBJ2-1; TRBD2 matches 8 bases. The V gene's germline CDR1 is SGHRS and CDR2 YFSETQ. With 4 bases clipped from V and 8 bases from J, the junction kept 5 bases outside the gene matches. This CDR3 has 13 residues. In DNA form, the CDR3 reads TGCGCCAGCAGCCCACGGACTAGCTATGAGCAGTTCTTC. This encodes CASSPRTSYEQFF.

V and J are TRBV27 and TRBJ1-1; no reliable D call. There are 15 residues in the CDR3. CDR1 MNHEY and CDR2 SMNVEV come from the germline V gene (reference sequence). Trimming took off 8 bases at V and 2 bases at J, with 18 bases between the two ends. The CDR3 spells CASCPGSGINTEAFF. The DNA of the CDR3 is TGTGCCAGCTGCCCGGGATCGGGGATAAACACTGAAGCTTTCTTT.

There are many counts of this clonotype. The chain joins TRBV6-2 or TRBV6-3 to TRBJ2-3; 10 positions agree with TRBD2. V lost 5 bases, J lost 4 bases, and 6 bases stayed unmatched. Per germline, CDR1 MNHEY and CDR2 SVGEGT. The CDR3 is 15 residues long. In DNA, the CDR3 is TGTGCCAGCAGTAAGAGCGGGGGGGCTTCAGATACGCAGTATTTT. Translated: CASSKSGGASDTQYF.

This clonotype has ten or more counts. The chain links TRBV20-1 to TRBJ2-3; TRBD2 aligns across 11 bases. The CDR3 consists of 15 residues. In germline, CDR1 is DFQATT, CDR2 SNEGSKA (reference sequence). Written as DNA, the CDR3 is TGCAGCTACTCTCCGGGACTAGCGGGCACAGATACGCAGTATTTT. This sequence encodes CSYSPGLAGTDTQYF.

This clonotype occurred many times. CDR3: CASSLEGDGETQYF. For the CDR3, the DNA is TGCGCCAGCAGCTTGGAAGGTGATGGGGAGACCCAGTACTTC. The chain carries TRBV5-1 and TRBJ2-5; no reliable D call. CDR3 length equals 14 residues. Germline V gene data show CDR1 as SGHRS and CDR2 as YFSETQ. V lost 0 bases and J 5 bases, leaving 11 bases between the germline ends.

The chain combines TRBV5-1 with TRBJ1-4; perhaps TRBD1 as D (6 bases). Trimming left V 2 bases short and J 5 bases short, with 13 bases between. The CDR3 is 15 residues long. Germline CDR1 reads SGHRS; CDR2 reads YFSETQ. CDR3 protein: CASSFGTGRNEKLFF. The CDR3 DNA is TGCGCCAGCAGCTTCGGTACAGGGAGAAATGAAAAACTGTTTTTT.

The chain uses TRBV30 and TRBJ1-1, with a weak D call TRBD1 (5 bases). This CDR3 has 13 residues. Germline lookup yields CDR1 GTSNPN and CDR2 SVGIG (reference sequence). V was pared by 4 bases and J by 0 bases, with 9 bases between. In DNA form, the CDR3 reads TGTGCCTGGAAAAGACAGATGAACACTGAAGCTTTCTTT. It yields the protein CAWKRQMNTEAFF.

CDR3: CASSPRAGAEETQYF. In DNA, the CDR3 is TGTGCCAGCTCACCCCGCGCAGGGGCTGAAGAGACCCAGTACTTC. The chain carries TRBV18 and TRBJ2-5; D possibly corresponds to TRBD1 (6 bases). This CDR3 is 15 amino acids long. Germline V gene data show CDR1 as KGHSH and CDR2 as LQKENI. Deletions cut 3 bases from V and 3 bases from J, with 14 bases between.

This clonotype was seen repeatedly, ten times or more. The genes are TRBV20-1 and TRBJ1-2; D might be TRBD1 (5 bases). The CDR3 is 13 amino acids. V shed 6 bases and J shed 2 bases, with 13 bases lying between them. Germline lookup yields CDR1 DFQATT and CDR2 SNEGSKA (reference sequence). CDR3 amino acids: CSAAGRGNYGYTF. The CDR3 DNA sequence: TGCAGTGCCGCGGGACGGGGAAACTATGGCTACACCTTC.

This clonotype was counted only a few times. The J gene is TRBJ2-1, the V gene TRBV6-2 or TRBV6-3; 9 bases are shared with TRBD2. Germline V gene data show CDR1 as MNHEY and CDR2 as SVGEGT. CDR3 length: 20 amino acids. J was trimmed by 0 bases and V by 6 bases; bases with no gene match: 18. The CDR3 spells CASRSFRREGPKSSYNEQFF. CDR3 DNA: TGTGCCAGCAGAAGCTTTCGGCGGGAGGGCCCCAAGAGCTCCTACAATGAGCAGTTCTTC.

The sample holds a few counts of this clonotype. In DNA form, the CDR3 reads TGCAGTGCTCCTAGTACAGGGACGGGCAATCAGCCCCAGCATTTT. It codes for CSAPSTGTGNQPQHF. The chain combines TRBV20-1 with TRBJ1-5; tentative D call: TRBD1 (6 bases). V lost 5 bases and J lost 2, with 16 bases in between. The germline CDR1 and CDR2 sequences are DFQATT and SNEGSKA (reference sequence). This CDR3 comprises 15 residues.

This clonotype was recorded at least ten times. The rearrangement joins TRBV28 to TRBJ2-3, with D possibly being TRBD1 or TRBD2 (5 bases each). The V gene lost 4 bases and the J gene lost 3 bases, with 17 bases spanning the gap. Per the germline V gene, CDR1 is MDHEN and CDR2 is SYDVKM. The length of the CDR3 is 16 residues. The CDR3 is CASSSELEEGTDTQYF. The CDR3, as DNA: TGTGCCAGCAGTTCGGAACTCGAAGAGGGGACAGATACGCAGTATTTT.

The rearrangement joins TRBV11-2 to TRBJ2-1; no reliable D call. The germline gives CDR1 SGHAT, CDR2 FQNNGV. The CDR3 consists of 15 residues. Trimming took off 4 bases at V and 3 bases at J, with 13 bases between the two ends. CDR3 nucleotide sequence: TGTGCCAGCAGCTCCCGGTATTCCAACTACAATGAGCAGTTCTTC. Amino acid sequence: CASSSRYSNYNEQFF.

The sample holds many counts of this clonotype. This chain joins TRBV7-9 and TRBJ1-6, with D possibly being TRBD1 (6 bases). Germline values: CDR1 SEHNR, CDR2 FQNEAQ (reference sequence). There are 14 residues in the CDR3. The V end was cut by 5 bases, the J end by 9 bases, with 14 bases between. The CDR3 is CASSKQGDSSPLHF. CDR3 in DNA: TGTGCCAGCAGCAAACAGGGTGATAGTTCACCCCTCCACTTT. Filled out from reference TRBV7-9 and TRBJ1-6, the complete variable domain reads DTGVSQNPRHKITKRGQNVTFRCDPISEHNRLYWYRQTLGQGPEFLTYFQNEAQLEKSRLLSDRFSAERPKGSFSTLEIQRTEQGDSAMYLCASSKQGDSSPLHFGNGTRLTVT.

This clonotype has ten or more counts. The chain recombines TRBV5-1 with TRBJ2-2, with 7 bases identical to TRBD2. The CDR3 has 15 amino acids. V trimming: 2 bases; J trimming: 3 bases; junction bases outside the gene matches: 4. CDR1 is SGHRS and CDR2 is YFSETQ in the germline V gene. CDR3 loop: CASSFTSAYTGELFF. The CDR3 coding sequence is TGCGCCAGCAGCTTTACTAGCGCGTACACCGGGGAGCTGTTTTTT. The complete variable domain, with remaining parts taken from reference TRBV5-1 and TRBJ2-2, reads KAGVTQTPRYLIKTRGQQVTLSCSPISGHRSVSWYQQTPGQGLQFLFEYFSETQRNKGNFPGRFSGRQFSNSRSEMNVSTLELGDSALYLCASSFTSAYTGELFFGEGSRLTVL.

Turning to this clonotype: Just one base apart from a much larger clone, this may be a read error. The rearrangement links TRBV5-1 to TRBJ1-2; D unresolved. The germline V gene encodes CDR1 SGHRS and CDR2 YFSETQ. The V end was cut by 0 bases, the J end by 9 bases, with 12 bases between. This CDR3 contains 13 residues. The chain's CDR3 is CASSLGSRGSYTF. CDR3 sequence (DNA): TGCGCCAGCAGCTTGGGTTCAAGAGGGAGCTACACCTTC.